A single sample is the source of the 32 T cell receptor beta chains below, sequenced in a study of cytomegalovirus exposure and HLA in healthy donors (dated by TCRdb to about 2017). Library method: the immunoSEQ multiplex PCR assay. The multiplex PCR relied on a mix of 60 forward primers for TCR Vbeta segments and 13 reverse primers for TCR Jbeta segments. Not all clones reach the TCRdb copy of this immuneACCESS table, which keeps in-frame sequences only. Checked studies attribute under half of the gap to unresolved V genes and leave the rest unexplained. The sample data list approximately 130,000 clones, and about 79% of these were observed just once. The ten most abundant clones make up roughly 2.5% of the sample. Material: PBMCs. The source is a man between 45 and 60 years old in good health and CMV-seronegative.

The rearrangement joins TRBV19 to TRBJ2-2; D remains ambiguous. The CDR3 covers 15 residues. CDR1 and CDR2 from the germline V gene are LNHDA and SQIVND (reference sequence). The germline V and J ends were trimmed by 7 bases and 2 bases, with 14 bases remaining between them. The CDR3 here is CASKKWQTNTGELFF. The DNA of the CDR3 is TGTGCCAGTAAGAAGTGGCAGACAAACACCGGGGAGCTGTTTTTT.

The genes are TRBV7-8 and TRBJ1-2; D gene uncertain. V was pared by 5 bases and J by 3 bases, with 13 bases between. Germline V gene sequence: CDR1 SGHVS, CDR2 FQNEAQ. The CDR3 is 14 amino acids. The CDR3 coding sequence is TGTGCCAGCAGCCCTTCCGAGGAATACTATGGCTACACCTTC. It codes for CASSPSEEYYGYTF.

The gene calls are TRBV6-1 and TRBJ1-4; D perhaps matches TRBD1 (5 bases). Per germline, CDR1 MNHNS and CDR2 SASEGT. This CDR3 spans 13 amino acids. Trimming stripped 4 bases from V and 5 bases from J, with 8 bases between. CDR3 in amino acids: CASSGQINEKLFF. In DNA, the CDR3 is TGTGCCAGCAGTGGACAGATAAATGAAAAACTGTTTTTT.

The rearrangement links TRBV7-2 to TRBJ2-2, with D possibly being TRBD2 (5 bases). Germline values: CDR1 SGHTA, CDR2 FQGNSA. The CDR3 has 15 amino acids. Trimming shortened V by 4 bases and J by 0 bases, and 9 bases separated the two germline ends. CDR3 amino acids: CASSSAGPNTGELFF. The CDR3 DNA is TGTGCCAGCAGCTCGGCGGGCCCGAACACCGGGGAGCTGTTTTTT.

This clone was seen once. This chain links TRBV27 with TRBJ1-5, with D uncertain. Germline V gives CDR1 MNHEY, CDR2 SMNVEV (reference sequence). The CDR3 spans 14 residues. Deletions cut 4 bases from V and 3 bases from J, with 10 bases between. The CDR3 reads CASSSTEDNQPQHF. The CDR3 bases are TGTGCCAGCAGTTCCACAGAAGACAATCAGCCCCAGCATTTT.

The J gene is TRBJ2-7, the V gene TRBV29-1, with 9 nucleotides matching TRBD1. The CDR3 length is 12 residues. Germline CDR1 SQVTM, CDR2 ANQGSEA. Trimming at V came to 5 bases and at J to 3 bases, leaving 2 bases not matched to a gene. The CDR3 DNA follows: TGCAGCGTTCTGGACAGGGGCTACGAGCAGTACTTC. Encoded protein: CSVLDRGYEQYF.

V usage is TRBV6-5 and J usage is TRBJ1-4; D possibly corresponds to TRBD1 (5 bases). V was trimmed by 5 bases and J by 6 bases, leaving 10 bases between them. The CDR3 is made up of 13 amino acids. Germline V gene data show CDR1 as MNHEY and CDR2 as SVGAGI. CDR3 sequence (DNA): TGTGCCAGCAGTCCAACCAGGGATGAAAAACTGTTTTTT. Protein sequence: CASSPTRDEKLFF.

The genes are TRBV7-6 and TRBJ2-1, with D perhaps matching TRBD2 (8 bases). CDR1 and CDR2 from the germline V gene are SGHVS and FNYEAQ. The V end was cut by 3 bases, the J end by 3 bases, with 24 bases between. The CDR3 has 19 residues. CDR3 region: CASSLHGRGADRIYNEQFF. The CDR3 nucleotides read TGTGCCAGCAGCTTGCACGGGAGGGGCGCGGACAGGATCTACAATGAGCAGTTCTTC.

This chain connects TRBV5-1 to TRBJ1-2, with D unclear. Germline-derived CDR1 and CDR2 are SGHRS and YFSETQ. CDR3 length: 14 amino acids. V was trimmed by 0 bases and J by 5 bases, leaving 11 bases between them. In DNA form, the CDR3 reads TGCGCCAGCAGCTTGGAGGCAGGAGGATATGGCTACACCTTC. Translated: CASSLEAGGYGYTF.

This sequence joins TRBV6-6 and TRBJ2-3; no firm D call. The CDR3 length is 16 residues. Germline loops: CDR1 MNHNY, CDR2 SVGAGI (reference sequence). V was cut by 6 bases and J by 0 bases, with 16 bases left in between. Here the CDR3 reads CASRPSDDASTDTQYF. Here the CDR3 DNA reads TGTGCCAGCAGGCCATCAGATGATGCTAGCACAGATACGCAGTATTTT.

CDR3 in DNA: TGCGCCAGCAACCAGGGAGGGCGGAAAAATGAAAAACTGTTTTTT. Its translation: CASNQGGRKNEKLFF. The V and J genes are TRBV4-3 and TRBJ1-4; perhaps TRBD1 as D (5 bases). Germline CDR1 reads LGHNA; CDR2 reads YSLEER. The germline V and J ends were trimmed by 7 bases and 5 bases, with 17 bases remaining between them. The CDR3 runs to 15 residues.

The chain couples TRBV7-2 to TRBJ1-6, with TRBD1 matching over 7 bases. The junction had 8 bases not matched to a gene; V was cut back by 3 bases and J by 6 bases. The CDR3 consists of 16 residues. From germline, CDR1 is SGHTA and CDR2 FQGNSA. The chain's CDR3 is CASSFKQGFGNSPLHF. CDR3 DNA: TGTGCCAGCAGCTTCAAACAGGGGTTTGGTAATTCACCCCTCCACTTT.

In DNA form, the CDR3 reads TGTGCCAGCAGCCCCCTGGCGGGGAGGACTGGAAACACCATATATTTT. This encodes CASSPLAGRTGNTIYF. The chain recombines TRBV11-2 with TRBJ1-3; D is unresolved. V gave up 5 bases and J gave up 2 bases, with 16 bases separating them. This CDR3 has 16 residues. The germline V gene has CDR1 SGHAT and CDR2 FQNNGV.

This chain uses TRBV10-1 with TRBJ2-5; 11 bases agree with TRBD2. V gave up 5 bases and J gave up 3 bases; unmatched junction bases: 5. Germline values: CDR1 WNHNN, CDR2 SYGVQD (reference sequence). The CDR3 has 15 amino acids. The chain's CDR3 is CASSPGLADKETQYF. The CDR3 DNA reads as TGCGCCAGCAGTCCGGGACTAGCGGACAAAGAGACCCAGTACTTC.

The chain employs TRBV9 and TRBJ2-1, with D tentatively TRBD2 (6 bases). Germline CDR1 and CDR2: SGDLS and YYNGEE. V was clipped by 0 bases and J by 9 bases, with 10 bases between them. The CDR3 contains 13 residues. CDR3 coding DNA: TGTGCCAGCAGCGTAGGGGGGGAGACTGAGCAGTTCTTC. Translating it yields CASSVGGETEQFF.

The CDR3 DNA follows: TGTGCCAGTAGTATTCGGGGGGGGCATAGCAATCAGCCCCAGCATTTT. Its translation is CASSIRGGHSNQPQHF. The V gene is TRBV19, the J gene TRBJ1-5; D possibly corresponds to TRBD1 (6 bases). The germline V and J ends were trimmed by 3 bases and 0 bases, with 12 bases remaining between them. There are 16 residues in the CDR3. Germline V gene data show CDR1 as LNHDA and CDR2 as SQIVND (reference sequence).

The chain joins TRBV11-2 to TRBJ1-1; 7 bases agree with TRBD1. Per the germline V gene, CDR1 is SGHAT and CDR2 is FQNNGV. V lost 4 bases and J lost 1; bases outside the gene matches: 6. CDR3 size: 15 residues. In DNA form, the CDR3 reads TGTGCCAGCAGCTCGACGGGGACAGCGAACACTGAAGCTTTCTTT. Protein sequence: CASSSTGTANTEAFF. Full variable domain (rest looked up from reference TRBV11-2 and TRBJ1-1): EAGVAQSPRYKIIEKRQSVAFWCNPISGHATLYWYQQILGQGPKLLIQFQNNGVVDDSQLPKDRFSAERLKGVDSTLKIQPAKLEDSAVYLCASSSTGTANTEAFFGQGTRLTVV.

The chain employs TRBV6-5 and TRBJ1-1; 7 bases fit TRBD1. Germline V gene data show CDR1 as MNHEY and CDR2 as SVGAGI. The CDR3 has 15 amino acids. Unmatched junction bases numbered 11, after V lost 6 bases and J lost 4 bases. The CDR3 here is CASSPTPTGSTEAFF. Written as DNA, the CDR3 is TGTGCCAGCAGCCCTACTCCGACAGGGAGCACTGAAGCTTTCTTT.

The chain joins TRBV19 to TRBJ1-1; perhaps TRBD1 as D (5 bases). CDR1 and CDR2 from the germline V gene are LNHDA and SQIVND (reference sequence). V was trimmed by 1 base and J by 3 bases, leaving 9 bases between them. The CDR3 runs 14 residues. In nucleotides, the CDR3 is TGTGCCAGTAGTATAGGGCAGGGTTACACTGAAGCTTTCTTT. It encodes CASSIGQGYTEAFF.

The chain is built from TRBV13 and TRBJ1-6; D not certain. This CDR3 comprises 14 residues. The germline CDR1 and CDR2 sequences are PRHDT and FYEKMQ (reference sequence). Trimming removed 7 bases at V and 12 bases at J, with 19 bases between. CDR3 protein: CASTTGRAGGPLHF. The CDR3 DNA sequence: TGTGCCAGCACCACCGGTCGGGCTGGAGGACCCCTCCACTTT.

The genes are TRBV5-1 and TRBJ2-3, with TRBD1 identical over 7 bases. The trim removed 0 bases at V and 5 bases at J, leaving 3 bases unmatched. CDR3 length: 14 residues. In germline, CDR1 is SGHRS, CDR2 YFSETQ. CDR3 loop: CASSLGQGEDTQYF. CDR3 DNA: TGCGCCAGCAGCTTGGGTCAGGGGGAAGATACGCAGTATTTT.

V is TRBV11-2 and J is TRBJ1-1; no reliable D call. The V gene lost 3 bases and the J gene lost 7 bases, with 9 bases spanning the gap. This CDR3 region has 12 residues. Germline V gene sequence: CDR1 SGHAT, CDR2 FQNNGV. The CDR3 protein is CASSFSRLEAFF. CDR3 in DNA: TGTGCCAGCAGCTTTAGTCGACTTGAAGCTTTCTTT.

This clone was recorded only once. CDR3 nucleotides: TGTGCCAGCAGTCCTATTGGGACTAGCGGAAACACAGATACGCAGTATTTT. Translating it yields CASSPIGTSGNTDTQYF. The chain combines TRBV2 with TRBJ2-3; TRBD2 matches 11 bases. Germline V CDR1 and CDR2: SNHLY, FYNNEI. Losses at the gene ends were 5 bases for V and 2 bases for J; bases not matched to a gene: 9. CDR3 length: 17 residues.

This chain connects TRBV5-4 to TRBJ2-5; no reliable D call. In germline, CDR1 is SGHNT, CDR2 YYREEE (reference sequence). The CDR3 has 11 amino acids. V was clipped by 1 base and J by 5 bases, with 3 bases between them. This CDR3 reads CASSLYETQYF. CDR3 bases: TGTGCCAGCAGCTTGTATGAGACCCAGTACTTC.

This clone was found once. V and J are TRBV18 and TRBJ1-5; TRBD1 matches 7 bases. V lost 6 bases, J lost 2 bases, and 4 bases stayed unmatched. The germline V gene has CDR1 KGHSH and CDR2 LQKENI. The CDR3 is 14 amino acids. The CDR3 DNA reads TGTGCCAGCTCCCGGGACAGCGGCAATCAGCCCCAGCATTTT. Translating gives CASSRDSGNQPQHF.

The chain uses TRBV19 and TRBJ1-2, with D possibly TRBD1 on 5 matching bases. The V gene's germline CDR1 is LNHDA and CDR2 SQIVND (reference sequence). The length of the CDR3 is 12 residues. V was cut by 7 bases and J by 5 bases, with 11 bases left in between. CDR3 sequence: CASTLGGYGYTF. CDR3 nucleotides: TGTGCCAGTACCCTGGGGGGGTATGGCTACACCTTC. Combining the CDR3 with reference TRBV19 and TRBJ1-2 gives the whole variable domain DGGITQSPKYLFRKEGQNVTLSCEQNLNHDAMYWYRQDPGQGLRLIYYSQIVNDFQKGDIAEGYSVSREKKESFPLTVTSAQKNPTAFYLCASTLGGYGYTFGSGTRLTVV.

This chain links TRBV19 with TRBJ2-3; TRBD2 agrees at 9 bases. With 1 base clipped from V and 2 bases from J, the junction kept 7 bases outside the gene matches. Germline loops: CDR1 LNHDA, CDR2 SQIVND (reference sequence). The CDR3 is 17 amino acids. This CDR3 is CASSIAYAGGITDTQYF. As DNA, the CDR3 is TGTGCCAGTAGTATAGCTTATGCGGGGGGGATCACAGATACGCAGTATTTT.

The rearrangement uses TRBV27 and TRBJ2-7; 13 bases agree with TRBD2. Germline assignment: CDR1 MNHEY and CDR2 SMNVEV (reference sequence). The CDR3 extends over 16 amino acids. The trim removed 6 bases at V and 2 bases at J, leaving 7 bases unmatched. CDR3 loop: CASRYDGTSGAYEQYF. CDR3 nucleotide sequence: TGTGCCAGCAGGTACGATGGGACTAGCGGGGCCTACGAGCAGTACTTC.

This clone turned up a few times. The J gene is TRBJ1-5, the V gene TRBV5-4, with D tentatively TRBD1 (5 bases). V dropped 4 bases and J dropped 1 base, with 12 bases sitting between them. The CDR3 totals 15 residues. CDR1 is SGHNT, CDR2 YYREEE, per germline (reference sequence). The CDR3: CASSHGGGSNQPQHF. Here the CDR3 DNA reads TGTGCCAGCAGCCATGGGGGGGGGAGCAATCAGCCCCAGCATTTT.

CDR3 amino acids: CASSPPTTTNEKLFF. The CDR3 nucleotides are TGTGCCAGCAGCCCCCCGACAACAACTAATGAAAAACTGTTTTTT. The rearrangement joins TRBV7-9 to TRBJ1-4; D gene ambiguous. This CDR3 is built from 15 residues. Germline V gives CDR1 SEHNR, CDR2 FQNEAQ (reference sequence). Trimming cost V 5 bases and J 0 bases, with 10 bases left between them.

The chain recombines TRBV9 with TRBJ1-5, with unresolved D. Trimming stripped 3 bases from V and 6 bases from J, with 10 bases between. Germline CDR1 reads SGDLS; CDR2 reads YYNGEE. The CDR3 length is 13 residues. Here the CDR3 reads CASSAWEGQPQHF. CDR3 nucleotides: TGTGCCAGCAGCGCCTGGGAGGGTCAGCCCCAGCATTTT. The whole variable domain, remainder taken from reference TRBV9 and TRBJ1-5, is DSGVTQTPKHLITATGQRVTLRCSPRSGDLSVYWYQQSLDQGLQFLIQYYNGEERAKGNILERFSAQQFPDLHSELNLSSLELGDSALYFCASSAWEGQPQHFGDGTRLSIL.

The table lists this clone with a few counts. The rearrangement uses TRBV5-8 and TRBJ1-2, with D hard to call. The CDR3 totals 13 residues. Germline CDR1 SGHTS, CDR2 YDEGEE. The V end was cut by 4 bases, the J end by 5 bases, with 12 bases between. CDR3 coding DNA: TGTGCCAGCAGCCTTAGGCGGGTATATGGCTACACCTTC. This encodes CASSLRRVYGYTF.